This record looks at one TCR beta chain sequence and its context. As originally analysed: Using reference gene primer amplification, nucleated cell counts were estimated. Some clones are missing from TCRdb's copy, which holds only in-frame ones; the method was immunoSEQ multiplex PCR. V, J and clone size were drawn from that table, and D and trimming were deduced from the DNA. Here the sample spans some 83,000 clones, more than 75% being singletons. The data derive from a study of blood T cell repertoires in COVID-19. Study details: There were acute and convalescent COVID-19 samples, and they came from the United States, Italy and Spain. In each case, the material was cDNA or gDNA derived from T cells, B-cell-depleted T cells, or PBMCs.

V lost 4 bases, J lost 4 bases, and 15 bases lay in between. The CDR3 runs 15 residues. The V gene's germline CDR1 is SGDLS and CDR2 YYNGEE. The sequenced material came from peripheral blood. The chain couples TRBV9 to TRBJ1-5; D possibly corresponds to TRBD1 (6 bases). The source of this sequence is a human donor in a cohort sampled during active COVID-19. The CDR3 sequence is CASSTTGFWNQPQHF. As DNA, the CDR3 is TGTGCCAGCAGCACTACAGGGTTCTGGAATCAGCCCCAGCATTTT.